This is a list of T cell receptor beta chains from one sample in a study of shared clonotypes between healthy human individuals. Sequencing used immunoSEQ multiplex PCR; TCRdb keeps in-frame clones, though not all of them. Of about 2.3 million clones in the sample, 92% were seen once. The sample comprised naive CD4+ T cells from PBMCs. All receptors come from a man aged 18 to 30 in good health. Some clones in this sample may be carry-over from other donors' samples. The CDR3 runs from the conserved cysteine through the conserved F or W. The D gene is left open where the match is weak. A clone size is listed for some rows: how often the clone was seen (once, few, many), or a class if it is expanded.

abundance | j_gene | d_gene | v_gene | CDR3aa | CDR3nt
- | TRBJ2-4 | - | TRBV2 | CASSGDSGIQYF | TGTGCCAGCAGTGGGGACTCGGGCATTCAGTACTTC
once | TRBJ2-2 | - | TRBV7-2 | CASSLAFANTGELFF | TGTGCCAGCAGCTTAGCGTTCGCGAACACCGGGGAGCTGTTTTTT
- | TRBJ2-1 | - | TRBV10-2 | CASSVFRRSSFNEQFF | TGCGCCAGCAGTGTATTCCGCCGGTCGTCCTTTAATGAGCAGTTCTTC
- | TRBJ1-4 | - | TRBV5-4 | CASSSGGTANEKLFF | TGTGCCAGCAGCTCGGGTGGAACAGCCAATGAAAAACTGTTTTTT
- | TRBJ2-1 | TRBD2 | TRBV2 | CASQRPSGGGGGYNEQFF | TGTGCCAGCCAGCGACCCAGCGGAGGCGGGGGTGGCTACAATGAGCAGTTCTTC
- | TRBJ2-1 | - | TRBV7-3 | CASSSFGTSEQFF | TGTGCCAGCAGCTCATTCGGGACTTCAGAGCAGTTCTTC
- | TRBJ2-1 | - | TRBV7-2 | CASSLARLSNEQFF | TGTGCCAGCAGCTTAGCTCGACTCAGCAATGAGCAGTTCTTC
- | TRBJ1-3 | - | TRBV6-6 | CASSPIRGSGNTIYF | TGTGCCAGCAGCCCAATACGGGGGTCTGGAAACACCATATATTTT
- | TRBJ2-1 | - | TRBV27 | CASSLLAREPSPYNEQFF | TGTGCCAGCAGTTTATTGGCCCGGGAGCCGTCCCCCTACAATGAGCAGTTCTTC
- | TRBJ2-5 | - | TRBV7-2 | CASSLQVLRQETQYF | TGTGCCAGCAGCTTACAGGTCCTCCGACAAGAGACCCAGTACTTC
- | TRBJ2-3 | - | TRBV20-1 | CSAGPTDTQYF | TGCAGTGCGGGACCCACAGATACGCAGTATTTT
- | TRBJ2-1 | - | TRBV5-1 | CASTENNEQFF | TGCGCCAGCACGGAGAACAATGAGCAGTTCTTC
- | TRBJ2-1 | TRBD1 | TRBV10-3 | CAISESGTGVANNEQFF | TGTGCCATCAGTGAGTCCGGGACAGGGGTTGCAAACAATGAGCAGTTCTTC
- | TRBJ2-7 | TRBD1 | TRBV2 | CASSEDWTGSYEQYF | TGTGCCAGCAGTGAGGATTGGACAGGCAGTTACGAGCAGTACTTC
- | TRBJ2-1 | - | TRBV6-1 | CASTGKDSSGNEQFF | TGTGCCAGCACCGGGAAGGACTCCTCCGGAAATGAGCAGTTCTTC
- | TRBJ2-2 | - | TRBV7-3 | CASTLMGTGELFF | TGTGCCAGCACCCTCATGGGCACCGGGGAGCTGTTTTTT